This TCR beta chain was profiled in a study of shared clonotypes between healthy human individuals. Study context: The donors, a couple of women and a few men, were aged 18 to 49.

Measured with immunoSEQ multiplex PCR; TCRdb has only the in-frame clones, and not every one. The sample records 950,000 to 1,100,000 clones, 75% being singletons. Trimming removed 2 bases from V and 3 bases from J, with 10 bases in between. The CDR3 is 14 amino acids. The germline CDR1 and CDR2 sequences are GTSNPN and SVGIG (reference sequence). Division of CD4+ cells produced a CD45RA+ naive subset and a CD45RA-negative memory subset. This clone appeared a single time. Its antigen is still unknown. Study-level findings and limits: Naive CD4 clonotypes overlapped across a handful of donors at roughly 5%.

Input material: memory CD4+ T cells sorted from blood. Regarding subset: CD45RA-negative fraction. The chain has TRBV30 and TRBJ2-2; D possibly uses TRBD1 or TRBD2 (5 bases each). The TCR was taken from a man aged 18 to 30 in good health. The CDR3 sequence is CAWSTGTDTGELFF. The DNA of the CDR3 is TGTGCCTGGAGTACGGGGACCGACACCGGGGAGCTGTTTTTT.